Presented here are 14 T cell receptor beta chains from one specimen sequenced in a study of STAT5B mutations in CD4+ large granular lymphocyte leukemia. The assay was immunoSEQ multiplex PCR, and TCRdb's table has in-frame clones only and misses some. The sample carries around 34,000 clones, 85% recorded once. The sequenced sample was CD4+ T cells from blood buffy coats. The receptor source for this set is a human donor in good health.

This chain joins TRBV4-3 and TRBJ2-3, with TRBD2 matching 8 bases. The CDR3 sequence is 18 residues long. The junction had 10 bases not matched to a gene; V was cut back by 0 bases and J by 2 bases. Per the germline V gene, CDR1 is LGHNA and CDR2 is YSLEER. This chain's CDR3 is CASSQEGAEREFTDTQYF. CDR3 nucleotides: TGCGCCAGCAGCCAAGAGGGAGCGGAGCGGGAGTTCACAGATACGCAGTATTTT.

This clone was counted only a few times. The chain couples TRBV7-6 to TRBJ2-7; TRBD2 matches 7 bases. The CDR3 has 14 amino acids. Germline V lookup: CDR1 SGHVS, CDR2 FNYEAQ. V dropped 0 bases and J dropped 5; count of bases not matched to a gene: 4. The CDR3 sequence: CASSLAAGGNEQYF. CDR3 DNA sequence: TGTGCCAGCAGCTTAGCGGCCGGGGGGAACGAGCAGTACTTC.

V gene TRBV19 combines with J gene TRBJ1-5; D might be TRBD1 (6 bases). Germline assignment: CDR1 LNHDA and CDR2 SQIVND (reference sequence). V was clipped by 7 bases and J by 5 bases, with 15 bases between them. The CDR3 contains 14 residues. Written as DNA, the CDR3 is TGTGCCAGTACCCGGGGGGCAGGGGATCAGCCCCAGCATTTT. Amino acids: CASTRGAGDQPQHF.

V is TRBV6-5 and J is TRBJ1-6; 8 positions agree with TRBD1. The CDR3 extends over 15 amino acids. Germline CDR1 and CDR2: MNHEY and SVGAGI. The J segment lost 5 bases and the V segment lost 4 bases, leaving 4 bases of the junction unmatched. The CDR3 coding sequence is TGTGCCAGCAGTTGGGACAGGTTCAATAATTCACCCCTCCACTTT. Translation: CASSWDRFNNSPLHF.

The V and J genes are TRBV9 and TRBJ2-5, with D perhaps given as TRBD1 or TRBD2 (7 bases each). Germline lookup yields CDR1 SGDLS and CDR2 YYNGEE. The CDR3 totals 17 residues. V was pared by 4 bases and J by 0 bases, with 19 bases between. CDR3 coding DNA: TGTGCCAGCAGCTTAAACCCCAGGGGGGGGGACCAAGAGACCCAGTACTTC. It is translated as CASSLNPRGGDQETQYF.

The chain combines TRBV11-3 with TRBJ2-2, with 7 bases aligning to TRBD2. The length of the CDR3 is 15 residues. Germline-derived CDR1 and CDR2 are SGHNT and YENEEA. V lost 5 bases, J lost 4 bases, and 7 bases stayed unmatched. The CDR3 nucleotides are TGTGCCAGCAGCACTGGGGACTATGTCACCGGGGAGCTGTTTTTT. The encoded protein is CASSTGDYVTGELFF.

V gene TRBV11-3 combines with J gene TRBJ2-2; D remains unclear. V gave up 5 bases and J gave up 6 bases, with 10 bases separating them. CDR1 SGHNT and CDR2 YENEEA come from the germline V gene. CDR3 size: 13 residues. CDR3 in DNA: TGTGCCAGCAGCCCCCTCCGGGCCGGGGAGCTGTTTTTT. Amino acids: CASSPLRAGELFF.

The rearrangement uses TRBV6-1 and TRBJ1-6; D uncertain. In germline, CDR1 is MNHNS, CDR2 SASEGT. Trimming stripped 1 base from V and 6 bases from J, with 7 bases between. The CDR3 has 14 amino acids. CDR3 in DNA: TGTGCCAGCAGTGAAGGACGGTCTAATTCACCCCTCCACTTT. Residues: CASSEGRSNSPLHF.

This clone was seen only once. The genes are TRBV19 and TRBJ1-1; 7 bases align to TRBD1. The germline CDR1 and CDR2 sequences are LNHDA and SQIVND (reference sequence). This CDR3 contains 13 residues. The ends lost 7 bases at V and 0 bases at J; junction bases unmatched: 2. CDR3 protein: CASKDRMNTEAFF. For the CDR3, the DNA is TGTGCCAGTAAGGACAGGATGAACACTGAAGCTTTCTTT.

On this clone itself: Other nucleotide sequences from this sample produce the same CDR3. The chain couples TRBV27 to TRBJ1-1; D gene unclear. CDR1 and CDR2 (germline): MNHEY, SMNVEV (reference sequence). The V end was cut by 5 bases, the J end by 4 bases, with 5 bases between. The CDR3 covers 11 residues. CDR3 in amino acids: CASSRGTEAFF. The CDR3 DNA reads TGTGCCAGCAGTAGAGGCACTGAAGCTTTCTTT.

This rearrangement joins TRBV27 to TRBJ2-1, with D unresolved. There are 15 residues in the CDR3. Trimming cost V 3 bases and J 0 bases, with 9 bases left between them. The V gene's germline CDR1 is MNHEY and CDR2 SMNVEV (reference sequence). The CDR3 loop is CASSFRPSSYNEQFF. The DNA of the CDR3 is TGTGCCAGCAGTTTCAGGCCGAGCTCCTACAATGAGCAGTTCTTC.

The chain couples TRBV28 to TRBJ1-4; 8 positions agree with TRBD1. J gave up 3 bases and V 7 bases, and 1 base lay outside the gene matches. This CDR3 region has 13 residues. CDR1 MDHEN and CDR2 SYDVKM come from the germline V gene. CDR3 nucleotide sequence: TGTGCCAGCAAGGGACAGGCTAATGAAAAACTGTTTTTT. Translation: CASKGQANEKLFF.

This clone was recorded once. V is TRBV27 and J is TRBJ2-7; 8 bases map to TRBD2. Trimming cost V 6 bases and J 4 bases; bases outside gene matches: 8. CDR1 MNHEY and CDR2 SMNVEV come from the germline V gene (reference sequence). CDR3 size: 14 residues. The CDR3 region is CASRDFGGEYEQYF. The CDR3 nucleotides are TGTGCCAGCAGAGATTTCGGGGGGGAATACGAGCAGTACTTC.

The V call is TRBV6-5, the J call TRBJ2-3; 9 bases line up with TRBD1. The V gene end was trimmed by 5 bases and the J gene end by 4 bases; junction bases not matched to a gene: 7. Germline V CDR1 and CDR2: MNHEY, SVGAGI. The CDR3 consists of 15 residues. The CDR3 DNA sequence: TGTGCCAGCAGTGCCCCGGGACAGGGTGCAGATACGCAGTATTTT. It yields the protein CASSAPGQGADTQYF.